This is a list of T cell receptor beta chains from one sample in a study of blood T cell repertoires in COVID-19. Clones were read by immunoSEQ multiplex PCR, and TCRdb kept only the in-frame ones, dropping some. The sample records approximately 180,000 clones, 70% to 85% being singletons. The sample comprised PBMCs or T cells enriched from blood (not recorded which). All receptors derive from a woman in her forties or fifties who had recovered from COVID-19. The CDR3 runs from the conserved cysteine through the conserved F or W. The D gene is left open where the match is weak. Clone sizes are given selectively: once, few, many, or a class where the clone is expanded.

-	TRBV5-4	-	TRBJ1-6	TGTGCCAGCAGCTTGGGGCAGGGGAATTCACCCCTCCACTTT	CASSLGQGNSPLHF
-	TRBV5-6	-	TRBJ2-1	TGTGCCAGCAGCTTCGGCGAGAGGTTCTACAATGAGCAGTTCTTC	CASSFGERFYNEQFF
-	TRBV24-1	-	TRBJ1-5	TGTGCCACCAGTGATTTTCTCCGGGACTATAGCAATCAGCCCCAGCATTTT	CATSDFLRDYSNQPQHF
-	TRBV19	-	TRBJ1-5	TGTGCCAGTAGTACGGGTCCAAATCAGCCCCAGCATTTT	CASSTGPNQPQHF
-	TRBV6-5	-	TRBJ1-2	TGTGCCACCTCAGGGGCAGTCTATGGCTACACCTTC	CATSGAVYGYTF
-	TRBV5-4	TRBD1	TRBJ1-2	TGTGCCAGCAGCCCGGGACAGGGAACCTATGGCTACACCTTC	CASSPGQGTYGYTF
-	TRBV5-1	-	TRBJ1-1	TGCGCCAGCAGTGCTGACAGTGAAGCTTTCTTT	CASSADSEAFF
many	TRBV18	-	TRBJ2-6	TGTGCCAGCTCACCGGAGTGGCTCTCTGGGGCCAACGTCCTGACTTTC	CASSPEWLSGANVLTF
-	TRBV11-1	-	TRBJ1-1	TGTGCCAGCAGCTTAGGAGATTCCCGGGGCTTT	CASSLGDSRGF
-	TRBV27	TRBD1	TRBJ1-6	TGTGCCAGCAGTTATACAGGGGGTGAATCACCCCTCCACTTT	CASSYTGGESPLHF
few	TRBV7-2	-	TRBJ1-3	TGTGCCAGCGAGCCCACCTCTGGAAACACCATATATTTT	CASEPTSGNTIYF
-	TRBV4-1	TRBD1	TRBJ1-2	TGCGCCAGCAGCCAAGATGGGGACAGGGGGCGGTTGAACTATGGCTACACCTTC	CASSQDGDRGRLNYGYTF
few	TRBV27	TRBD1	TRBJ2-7	TGTGCCAGCAGTTTATATCGGACAGGGTTCTCCGAGCAGTACTTC	CASSLYRTGFSEQYF
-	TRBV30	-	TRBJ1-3	TGTGCCTGGATGAGAGGGTTGACTCCAGGCTCTGGAAACACCATATATTTT	CAWMRGLTPGSGNTIYF
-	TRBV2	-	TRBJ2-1	TGTGCCAGCAGTGTCATGGGACTCAATGAGCAGTTCTTC	CASSVMGLNEQFF
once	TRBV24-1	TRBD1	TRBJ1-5	TGTGCCACCCAACGGACAGGGGGTGCGCCCCAGCATTTT	CATQRTGGAPQHF
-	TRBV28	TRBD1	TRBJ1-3	TGTGCCAGCAACGTATTTACAGGGGGCTCCGGAAACACCATATATTTT	CASNVFTGGSGNTIYF
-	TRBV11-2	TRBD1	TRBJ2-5	TGTGCCAGCAGCCGAGGACAGGCTCAAGAGACCCAGTACTTC	CASSRGQAQETQYF
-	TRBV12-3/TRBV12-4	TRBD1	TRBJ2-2	TGTGCCAGCAGTACAAGGGACAGCGGGGAGCTGTTTTTT	CASSTRDSGELFF
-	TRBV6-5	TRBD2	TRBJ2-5	TGTGCCAGCACCGGGAGGAGAGAGACCCAGTACTTC	CASTGRRETQYF
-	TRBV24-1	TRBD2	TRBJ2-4	TGTGCCACCAGTGATGGGGGACTAGCGGGCGGAAACATTCAGTACTTC	CATSDGGLAGGNIQYF
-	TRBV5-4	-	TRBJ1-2	TGTGCCAGCAGCTGGGAGGGGACTGCCAGAGGTGGCTACACCTTC	CASSWEGTARGGYTF
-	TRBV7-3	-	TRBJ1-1	TGTGCCAGCAGCTTACATGCAGGGCTCCCTGAAGCTTTCTTT	CASSLHAGLPEAFF
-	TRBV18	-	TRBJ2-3	TGTGCCAGCTCACCCCTCCCCCAGGGAAGCACAGATACGCAGTATTTT	CASSPLPQGSTDTQYF
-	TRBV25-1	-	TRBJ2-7	TGTGCCAGCAGGGAATCAGGCCTTTCCTACGAGCAGTACTTC	CASRESGLSYEQYF
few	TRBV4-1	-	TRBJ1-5	TGCGCCAGCAGCCAAGCGGGGGGGAAGGACAGACAGCCCCAGCATTTT	CASSQAGGKDRQPQHF
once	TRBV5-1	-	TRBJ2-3	TGCGCCAGCAGCCCGGGGGGGACAGGGTTGGCGCAGTATTTT	CASSPGGTGLAQYF
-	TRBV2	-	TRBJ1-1	TGTGCCAGCATGGTCTCGCAGGTGGGTTTCTTT	CASMVSQVGFF